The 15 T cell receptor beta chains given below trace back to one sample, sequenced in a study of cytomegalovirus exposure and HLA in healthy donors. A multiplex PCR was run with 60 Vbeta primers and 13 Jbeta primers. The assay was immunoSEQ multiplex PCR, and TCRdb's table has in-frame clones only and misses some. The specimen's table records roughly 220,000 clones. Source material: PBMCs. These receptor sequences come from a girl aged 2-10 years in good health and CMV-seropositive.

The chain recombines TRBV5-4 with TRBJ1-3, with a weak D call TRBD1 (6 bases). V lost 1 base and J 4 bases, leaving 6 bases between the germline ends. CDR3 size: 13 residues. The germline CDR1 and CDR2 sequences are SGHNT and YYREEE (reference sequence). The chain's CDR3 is CASSLTGGNTIYF. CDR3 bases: TGTGCCAGCAGCTTGACAGGGGGAAACACCATATATTTT. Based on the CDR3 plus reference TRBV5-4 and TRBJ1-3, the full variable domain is ETGVTQSPTHLIKTRGQQVTLRCSSQSGHNTVSWYQQALGQGPQFIFQYYREEENGRGNFPPRFSGLQFPNYSSELNVNALELDDSALYLCASSLTGGNTIYFGEGSWLTVV.

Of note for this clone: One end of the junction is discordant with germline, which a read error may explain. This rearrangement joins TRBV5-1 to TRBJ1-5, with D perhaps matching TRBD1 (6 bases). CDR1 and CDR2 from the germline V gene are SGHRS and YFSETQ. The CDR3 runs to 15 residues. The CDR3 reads CASGLEQGSNQPQHF. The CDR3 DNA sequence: TGCGCCAGCGGCTTGGAACAGGGAAGCAATCAGCCCCAGCATTTT.

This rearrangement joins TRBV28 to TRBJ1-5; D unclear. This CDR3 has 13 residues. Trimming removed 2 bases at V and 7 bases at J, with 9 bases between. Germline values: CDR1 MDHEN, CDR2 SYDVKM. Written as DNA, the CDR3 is TGTGCCAGCAGTTTAGACGGGGTGCAGCCCCAGCATTTT. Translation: CASSLDGVQPQHF.

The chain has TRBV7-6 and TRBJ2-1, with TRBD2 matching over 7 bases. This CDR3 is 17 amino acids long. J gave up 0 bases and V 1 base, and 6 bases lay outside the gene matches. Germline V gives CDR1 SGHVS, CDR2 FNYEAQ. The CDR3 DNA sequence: TGTGCCAGCAGCTTAGGGGCTAGCGGTTTCTCCTACAATGAGCAGTTCTTC. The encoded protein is CASSLGASGFSYNEQFF.

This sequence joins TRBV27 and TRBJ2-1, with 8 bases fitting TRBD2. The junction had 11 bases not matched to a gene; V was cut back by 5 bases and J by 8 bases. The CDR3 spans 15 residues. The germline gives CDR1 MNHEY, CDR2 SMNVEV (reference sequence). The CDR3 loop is CASSPYGRGRDEQFF. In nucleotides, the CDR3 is TGTGCCAGCAGTCCCTACGGGAGGGGACGGGATGAGCAGTTCTTC.

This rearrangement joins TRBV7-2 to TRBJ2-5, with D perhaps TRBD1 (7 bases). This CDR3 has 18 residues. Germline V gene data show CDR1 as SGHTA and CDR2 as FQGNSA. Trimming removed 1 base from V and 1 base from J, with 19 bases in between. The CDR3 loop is CASSLVGGGGMGQETQYF. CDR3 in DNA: TGTGCCAGCAGCTTAGTCGGAGGGGGCGGAATGGGCCAAGAGACCCAGTACTTC.

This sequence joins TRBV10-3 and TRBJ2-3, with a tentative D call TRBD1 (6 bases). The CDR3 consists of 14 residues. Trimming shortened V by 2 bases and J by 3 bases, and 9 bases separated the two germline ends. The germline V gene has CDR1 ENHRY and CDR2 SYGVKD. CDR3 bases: TGTGCCATCAGTGAGAACAGGGCTACAGATACGCAGTATTTT. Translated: CAISENRATDTQYF.

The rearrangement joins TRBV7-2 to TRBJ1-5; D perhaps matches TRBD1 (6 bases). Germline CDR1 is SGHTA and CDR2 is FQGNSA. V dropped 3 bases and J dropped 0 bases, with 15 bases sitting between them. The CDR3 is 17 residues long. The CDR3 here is CASSLGGRGSSNQPQHF. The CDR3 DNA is TGTGCCAGCAGCTTGGGGGGGCGGGGGAGTAGCAATCAGCCCCAGCATTTT.

The CDR3 sequence is CASSAGDRGNTEAFF. CDR3 DNA: TGTGCCAGCAGTGCGGGGGACAGGGGGAACACTGAAGCTTTCTTT. The rearrangement links TRBV6-1 to TRBJ1-1, with TRBD1 matching 10 bases. CDR3 length equals 15 residues. Germline assignment: CDR1 MNHNS and CDR2 SASEGT. The junction had 3 bases not matched to a gene; V was cut back by 4 bases and J by 1 base.

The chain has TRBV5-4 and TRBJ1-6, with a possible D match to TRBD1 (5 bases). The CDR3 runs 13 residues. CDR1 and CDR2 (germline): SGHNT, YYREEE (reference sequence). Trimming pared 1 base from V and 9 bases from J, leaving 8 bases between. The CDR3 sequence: CASSLQGSSPLHF. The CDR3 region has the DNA TGTGCCAGCAGCTTGCAGGGCAGTTCACCCCTCCACTTT.

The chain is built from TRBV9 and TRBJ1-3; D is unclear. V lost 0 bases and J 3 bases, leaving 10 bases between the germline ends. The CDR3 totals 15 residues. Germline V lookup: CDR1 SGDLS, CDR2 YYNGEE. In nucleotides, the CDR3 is TGTGCCAGCAGCGTAGAACAGCAGTTTGGAAACACCATATATTTT. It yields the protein CASSVEQQFGNTIYF.

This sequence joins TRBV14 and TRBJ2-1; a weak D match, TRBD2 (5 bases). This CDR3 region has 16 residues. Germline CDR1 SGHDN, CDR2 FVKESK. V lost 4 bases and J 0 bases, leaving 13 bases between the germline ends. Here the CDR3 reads CASSLMSGGSYNEQFF. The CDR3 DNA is TGTGCCAGCAGCCTGATGAGCGGCGGCTCCTACAATGAGCAGTTCTTC.

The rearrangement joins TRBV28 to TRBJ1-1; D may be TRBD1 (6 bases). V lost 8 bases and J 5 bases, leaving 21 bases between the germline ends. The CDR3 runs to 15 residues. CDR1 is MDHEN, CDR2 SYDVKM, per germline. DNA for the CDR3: TGTGCCAGCGGAACAGGGCAGGGCCTGGGTACTGAAGCTTTCTTT. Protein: CASGTGQGLGTEAFF.

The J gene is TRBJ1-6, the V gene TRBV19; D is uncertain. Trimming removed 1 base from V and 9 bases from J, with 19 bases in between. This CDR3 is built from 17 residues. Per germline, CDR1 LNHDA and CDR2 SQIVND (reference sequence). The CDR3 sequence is CASSIVEERWHGSPLHF. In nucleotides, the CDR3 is TGTGCCAGTAGTATAGTTGAGGAGAGGTGGCACGGTTCACCCCTCCACTTT.

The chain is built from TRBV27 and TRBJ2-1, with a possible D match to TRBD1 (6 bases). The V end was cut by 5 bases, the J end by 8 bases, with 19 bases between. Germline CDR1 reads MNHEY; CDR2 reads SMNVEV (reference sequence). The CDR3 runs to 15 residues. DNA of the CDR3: TGTGCCAGCAGTATACAGGGTACAATTATCGATGAGCAGTTCTTC. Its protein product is CASSIQGTIIDEQFF.